A selection of T cell receptor beta chains follows, all from one sample in a study of blood T cell repertoires in COVID-19. The method was immunoSEQ multiplex PCR; TCRdb's version includes in-frame clones alone and lacks a portion of them. The table has about 350,000 clones, about 88% seen once. Specimen: PBMCs or T cells enriched from blood (not recorded which). These receptors all come from a woman in her thirties who had recovered from COVID-19. Both conserved end residues are part of each CDR3. Fields, in order: clone size, D gene, V gene, J gene, CDR3 DNA, CDR3 protein. The D gene is left open where the match is weak. Only part of the rows carry a size: once, few, many, or a class if the clone is expanded.

size: few
D: -
V: TRBV6-1
J: TRBJ1-2
DNA: TGTGCCAGCAGTGCCTCACCTCGAATGGGGCGGGGTAACTATGGCTACACCTTC
CDR3: CASSASPRMGRGNYGYTF

size: few
D: -
V: TRBV6-1
J: TRBJ1-5
DNA: TGTGCCAGCAGTGAAGCCCGGGGGGGAGGACAGCCCCAGCATTTT
CDR3: CASSEARGGGQPQHF

size: -
D: -
V: TRBV4-1
J: TRBJ2-7
DNA: TGCGCCAGCAGCCAAGATCCGCGTACGGTTTCCCGCGAGCAGTACTTC
CDR3: CASSQDPRTVSREQYF

size: -
D: -
V: TRBV2
J: TRBJ1-5
DNA: TGTGCCAGCAGTGGGACTACCGGGCAGCCCCAGCATTTT
CDR3: CASSGTTGQPQHF

size: once
D: -
V: TRBV9
J: TRBJ1-1
DNA: TGTGCCAGCAGCGTAGGGGCATCCCCGAACACTGAAGCTTTCTTT
CDR3: CASSVGASPNTEAFF

size: -
D: -
V: TRBV25-1
J: TRBJ1-1
DNA: TGTGCCAGCAGTGTAAGACAGCGGGGGCGGACTGAAGCTTTCTTT
CDR3: CASSVRQRGRTEAFF

size: -
D: -
V: TRBV13
J: TRBJ1-5
DNA: TGTGCCAGCAGCTTCGGCAATCAGCCCCAGCATTTT
CDR3: CASSFGNQPQHF

size: -
D: TRBD1
V: TRBV19
J: TRBJ2-2
DNA: TGTGCCAGTAGTATAGGTCCCGGGACAGGGGACACCGGGGAGCTGTTTTTT
CDR3: CASSIGPGTGDTGELFF

size: -
D: -
V: TRBV6-1
J: TRBJ2-1
DNA: TGTGCCAGCAGTGAGAGGGTCCATGAGCAGTTCTTC
CDR3: CASSERVHEQFF

size: -
D: TRBD1
V: TRBV4-1
J: TRBJ2-5
DNA: TGCGCCAGCAGCCAAGACCGGGACAGATACCAAGAGACCCAGTACTTC
CDR3: CASSQDRDRYQETQYF

size: -
D: TRBD1
V: TRBV19
J: TRBJ1-1
DNA: TGTGCCACTGGGACAGCAAGGAACACTGAAGCTTTCTTT
CDR3: CATGTARNTEAFF

size: -
D: TRBD2
V: TRBV7-9
J: TRBJ2-1
DNA: TGTGCCAGCAGCTTATTGGAGATACTAGCGGGGGGCTCCTACAATGAGCAGTTCTTC
CDR3: CASSLLEILAGGSYNEQFF

size: -
D: -
V: TRBV2
J: TRBJ1-5
DNA: TGTGCCAGCAGTGGTACCACGCGGAGGCAGCCCCAGCATTTT
CDR3: CASSGTTRRQPQHF

size: -
D: -
V: TRBV28
J: TRBJ1-4
DNA: TGTGCCAGCAGTTTATGGCAGGGTAATGAAAAACTGTTTTTT
CDR3: CASSLWQGNEKLFF

size: few
D: -
V: TRBV29-1
J: TRBJ1-2
DNA: TGCAGCGTTGTTAGTGATTATGGCTACACCTTC
CDR3: CSVVSDYGYTF

size: -
D: -
V: TRBV7-3
J: TRBJ1-2
DNA: TGTGCCAGCAGTATGGCGGGAGAGGGGTGGTATGGCTACACCTTC
CDR3: CASSMAGEGWYGYTF

size: -
D: TRBD1
V: TRBV7-8
J: TRBJ1-6
DNA: TGTGCCAGCAGCCGACAGGGGTATTCACCCCTCCACTTT
CDR3: CASSRQGYSPLHF

size: -
D: TRBD1
V: TRBV27
J: TRBJ2-7
DNA: TGTGCCAGCAGTTCACGACAGGGGGGGGTCGAGCAGTACTTC
CDR3: CASSSRQGGVEQYF

size: few
D: TRBD2
V: TRBV15
J: TRBJ2-1
DNA: TGTGCCACCAGCAGCGGACTAGCGGGAGGGGGCTCCTACAATGAGCAGTTCTTC
CDR3: CATSSGLAGGGSYNEQFF

size: -
D: TRBD1
V: TRBV6-5
J: TRBJ1-5
DNA: TGTGCCAGCAGTTACACCACAGGGGACTCAGAGCCCCAGCATTTT
CDR3: CASSYTTGDSEPQHF

size: -
D: TRBD1
V: TRBV9
J: TRBJ1-5
DNA: TGTGCCAGCAGCGGGGGGGCGGACAGGGGTTATCAGCCCCAGCATTTT
CDR3: CASSGGADRGYQPQHF

size: -
D: TRBD2
V: TRBV18
J: TRBJ2-2
DNA: TGTGCCAGCTCACCACCGAGACTAGCGGCGAACACCGGGGAGCTGTTTTTT
CDR3: CASSPPRLAANTGELFF

size: many
D: TRBD1
V: TRBV14
J: TRBJ1-2
DNA: TGTGCCAGCAGCCAAGGCCTACAGGGGGCAAGATCCTATGGCTACACCTTC
CDR3: CASSQGLQGARSYGYTF

size: few
D: TRBD1
V: TRBV5-5
J: TRBJ2-2
DNA: TGTGCCAGCAGCATGACAGGGGCCGGTGCCGGGGAGCTGTTTTTT
CDR3: CASSMTGAGAGELFF

size: -
D: -
V: TRBV4-2
J: TRBJ2-2
DNA: TGTGCCAGCAGCCATGAGGTCCGGGAGTTGTACACCGGGGAGCTGTTTTTT
CDR3: CASSHEVRELYTGELFF

size: -
D: -
V: TRBV10-1
J: TRBJ1-1
DNA: TGCGCCAGCAGTCATCGACAGGACACTGAAGCTTTCTTT
CDR3: CASSHRQDTEAFF

size: -
D: -
V: TRBV4-1
J: TRBJ1-4
DNA: TGCGCCAGCAGCCAACCGACAAGGGGGGAAAAACTGTTTTTT
CDR3: CASSQPTRGEKLFF

size: -
D: TRBD2
V: TRBV5-6
J: TRBJ2-2
DNA: TGTGCCAGCAGCTTGGGGCTAGCGGCGGGGGTTAACACCGGGGAGCTGTTTTTT
CDR3: CASSLGLAAGVNTGELFF

size: -
D: -
V: TRBV15
J: TRBJ2-1
DNA: TGTGCCACCAGCAGAGATCTACAGAAACCGTACAATGAGCAGTTCTTC
CDR3: CATSRDLQKPYNEQFF

size: -
D: TRBD1
V: TRBV27
J: TRBJ2-6
DNA: TGTGCCAGCGGATTCCGGGACAGGGGCTCTGGGGCCAACGTCCTGACTTTC
CDR3: CASGFRDRGSGANVLTF

size: -
D: TRBD1
V: TRBV13
J: TRBJ1-2
DNA: TGTGCCAGCAGCCTGGACAGGGGGTACTATGGCTACACCTTC
CDR3: CASSLDRGYYGYTF

size: -
D: -
V: TRBV7-2
J: TRBJ1-2
DNA: TGTGCCAGCAGCTCCCCGGGACTTGGTGGCTACACCTTC
CDR3: CASSSPGLGGYTF

size: -
D: TRBD1
V: TRBV30
J: TRBJ1-6
DNA: TGTGCCTCCGGCCGGGACAGGGTTAATTCACCCCTCCACTTT
CDR3: CASGRDRVNSPLHF

size: -
D: -
V: TRBV5-8
J: TRBJ1-1
DNA: TGTGCCAGCAGGTGGCAGGGTCCGGCTATGAACACTGAAGCTTTCTTT
CDR3: CASRWQGPAMNTEAFF

size: -
D: TRBD1
V: TRBV5-1
J: TRBJ1-1
DNA: TGCGCCAGCAGCCTGGGACAGGGGGCTAGCACTGAAGCTTTCTTT
CDR3: CASSLGQGASTEAFF

size: -
D: -
V: TRBV4-1
J: TRBJ2-2
DNA: TGCGCCAGCAGCCCCCACGGCTACAGGGCGGACACCGGGGAGCTGTTTTTT
CDR3: CASSPHGYRADTGELFF

size: -
D: -
V: TRBV28
J: TRBJ2-1
DNA: TGTGCCAGCAGTTTCCCCTTATTTAGGAGCTCCTACAATGAGCAGTTCTTC
CDR3: CASSFPLFRSSYNEQFF

size: once
D: -
V: TRBV11-3
J: TRBJ2-5
DNA: TGTGCCAGCAGCTTGGGGGCAGACCAGACCCAGTACTTC
CDR3: CASSLGADQTQYF

size: -
D: TRBD1
V: TRBV12-3/TRBV12-4
J: TRBJ1-1
DNA: TGTGCCAGCAGGGACAGGGGGGTAGAAGCTTTCTTT
CDR3: CASRDRGVEAFF

size: -
D: -
V: TRBV2
J: TRBJ2-7
DNA: TGTGCCAGCAGTGAGACGGACGGGAGAGAGGACTTC
CDR3: CASSETDGREDF

size: -
D: -
V: TRBV5-1
J: TRBJ2-3
DNA: TGCGCCAGCAGCCCAACATTAGGGGTAGATACGCAGTATTTT
CDR3: CASSPTLGVDTQYF

size: -
D: -
V: TRBV5-6
J: TRBJ1-6
DNA: TGTGCCAGCAGCTTGTACCGTCCCAGTTCACCCCTCCACTTT
CDR3: CASSLYRPSSPLHF

size: -
D: -
V: TRBV27
J: TRBJ2-3
DNA: TGTGCCAGCAGTTTAGAAGCAGACACTTTCACAGATACGCAGTATTTT
CDR3: CASSLEADTFTDTQYF

size: -
D: -
V: TRBV2
J: TRBJ1-5
DNA: TGTGCCAGCAGTGAAGATGTGGCAGGAGGCCAGCCCCAGCATTTT
CDR3: CASSEDVAGGQPQHF

size: -
D: -
V: TRBV6-5
J: TRBJ2-1
DNA: TGTGCCAGCAGCAGTAAGATCTCCAGCGTCCAGTTCTTC
CDR3: CASSSKISSVQFF

size: few
D: TRBD1
V: TRBV3-1/TRBV3-2
J: TRBJ1-2
DNA: TGTGCCAGCAGCGAGGACAGGGGTTGGTCTACGGCTGGCTACACCTTC
CDR3: CASSEDRGWSTAGYTF

size: -
D: TRBD1
V: TRBV27
J: TRBJ2-7
DNA: TGTGCCAGCACCCAACGGTGGACAGGGGGCAGGAACGAGCAGTACTTC
CDR3: CASTQRWTGGRNEQYF

size: -
D: -
V: TRBV7-2
J: TRBJ1-6
DNA: TGTGCCAGCAGGAAAGGGGGGGACCATAATTCACCCCTCCACTTT
CDR3: CASRKGGDHNSPLHF

size: -
D: TRBD1
V: TRBV2
J: TRBJ2-6
DNA: TGTGCCAGCCTCACGGGACAGGGATTCTCTGGGGCCAACGTCCTGACTTTC
CDR3: CASLTGQGFSGANVLTF

size: -
D: -
V: TRBV7-9
J: TRBJ1-3
DNA: TGTGCCAGCAGCTTGGGGAGGGACTCTGGAAACACCATATATTTT
CDR3: CASSLGRDSGNTIYF

size: -
D: -
V: TRBV5-6
J: TRBJ1-1
DNA: TGTGCCAGCAGCTACAGGCAGGCTCCAAGGCCCACTGAAGCTTTCTTT
CDR3: CASSYRQAPRPTEAFF

size: few
D: -
V: TRBV6-6
J: TRBJ1-4
DNA: TGTGCCAGCAGGGACCGGGCGGGGGTTGGTGAAAAACTGTTTTTT
CDR3: CASRDRAGVGEKLFF